Presented here are 20 T cell receptor beta chains from one specimen sequenced in a study of radiation and T cells in renal cell carcinoma. Assay used: immunoSEQ multiplex PCR; TCRdb lists only in-frame clones, some missing. The sample has tens of thousands of clones; approximately 80% are singletons. Time point reported: baseline pretreatment blood. Sample treatment: 15 Gy SBRT to primary tumor, nephrectomy 4 weeks later. The specimen comprised blood, sampled from a patient whose treatment included radiotherapy and nephrectomy. The receptors originated from a man in his 60s with renal cell carcinoma.

The chain combines TRBV30 with TRBJ2-2; D may be TRBD1 (6 bases). Germline-derived CDR1 and CDR2 are GTSNPN and SVGIG (reference sequence). Trimming took 0 bases from V and 1 from J, leaving 18 bases between them. CDR3 length: 18 residues. CDR3: CAWSVLMRWGLNTGELFF. The CDR3 nucleotides are TGTGCCTGGAGTGTACTAATGCGTTGGGGGCTGAACACCGGGGAGCTGTTTTTT. The whole variable domain, remainder taken from reference TRBV30 and TRBJ2-2, is SQTIHQWPATLVQPVGSPLSLECTVEGTSNPNLYWYRQAAGRGLQLLFYSVGIGQISSEVPQNLSASRPQDRQFILSSKKLLLSDSGFYLCAWSVLMRWGLNTGELFFGEGSRLTVL.

The chain carries TRBV2 and TRBJ2-1; 9 bases fit TRBD2. CDR3 size: 16 residues. Germline V gene data show CDR1 as SNHLY and CDR2 as FYNNEI. V lost 3 bases and J lost 3; bases outside the gene matches: 6. CDR3 protein: CASSEVRLAVYNEQFF. The CDR3 coding sequence is TGTGCCAGCAGTGAGGTAAGACTAGCGGTCTACAATGAGCAGTTCTTC.

This chain uses TRBV19 with TRBJ1-5; D is uncertain. The CDR3 contains 15 residues. CDR1 is LNHDA, CDR2 SQIVND, per germline (reference sequence). V lost 4 bases and J lost 6, with 16 bases in between. CDR3 bases: TGTGCCAGTAGTACCAGTTGGAAGGCGGGTCAGCCCCAGCATTTT. Its protein product is CASSTSWKAGQPQHF.

This sequence joins TRBV5-1 and TRBJ2-1; the match to TRBD2 covers 10 bases. In germline, CDR1 is SGHRS, CDR2 YFSETQ. The CDR3 is 18 amino acids. Trimming cost V 1 base and J 6 bases; bases outside gene matches: 13. The CDR3 sequence: CASSLPTAGGPWGNEQFF. The CDR3 region has the DNA TGCGCCAGCAGCTTGCCTACAGCGGGAGGGCCTTGGGGCAATGAGCAGTTCTTC.

This clone was seen a handful of times. The chain is built from TRBV19 and TRBJ1-2; a possible D gene is TRBD1 (6 bases). CDR3 length: 15 amino acids. Germline-derived CDR1 and CDR2 are LNHDA and SQIVND (reference sequence). The V end was cut by 9 bases, the J end by 3 bases, with 20 bases between. This CDR3 reads CASKRFPGAHYGYTF. The CDR3 nucleotides read TGTGCCAGCAAAAGGTTTCCGGGGGCTCACTATGGCTACACCTTC.

The chain has TRBV19 and TRBJ1-1; D remains ambiguous. The CDR3 is 13 residues long. V was cut by 3 bases and J by 8 bases, with 13 bases left in between. From germline, CDR1 is LNHDA and CDR2 SQIVND (reference sequence). The CDR3 region is CASSITGSGEAFF. In DNA, the CDR3 is TGTGCCAGTAGTATCACGGGTTCGGGGGAAGCTTTCTTT.

V and J are TRBV7-9 and TRBJ2-3, with 8 bases aligning to TRBD1. CDR3 size: 15 residues. With V trimmed by 5 bases and J by 2 bases, 6 bases remained unmatched. The germline V gene has CDR1 SEHNR and CDR2 FQNEAQ (reference sequence). The CDR3 loop reads CASSKATGDTDTQYF. CDR3 DNA sequence: TGTGCCAGCAGCAAAGCGACAGGGGACACAGATACGCAGTATTTT.

The chain employs TRBV6-6 and TRBJ2-3; D perhaps matches TRBD2 (6 bases). Trimming took off 7 bases at V and 0 bases at J, with 11 bases between the two ends. Germline V gene sequence: CDR1 MNHNY, CDR2 SVGAGI (reference sequence). This CDR3 is built from 14 residues. CDR3 residues: CASTYTSSTDTQYF. CDR3 DNA: TGTGCCAGCACCTACACTAGCAGCACAGATACGCAGTATTTT.

The chain recombines TRBV11-2 with TRBJ2-5; 10 bases line up with TRBD1. The germline gives CDR1 SGHAT, CDR2 FQNNGV. V was clipped by 6 bases and J by 3 bases; unmatched bases: 10. This CDR3 has 16 amino acids. The CDR3 DNA follows: TGTGCCAGCAGTCGTATCCCCGGGACAGGGGAAGAGACCCAGTACTTC. Amino acid sequence: CASSRIPGTGEETQYF.

The genes are TRBV7-8 and TRBJ2-3; 7 bases fit TRBD1. The ends lost 4 bases at V and 0 bases at J; junction bases unmatched: 7. The CDR3 is 16 residues long. CDR1 is SGHVS, CDR2 FQNEAQ, per germline. The DNA of the CDR3 is TGTGCCAGCAGCTCCGGACAGGCCCCTAGCACAGATACGCAGTATTTT. It encodes CASSSGQAPSTDTQYF.

In nucleotides, the CDR3 is TGTGCCAGTAGTAAATCGTCGGGACTAGTATTGGAGACCCAGTACTTC. Translating gives CASSKSSGLVLETQYF. V is TRBV19 and J is TRBJ2-5; 8 bases align to TRBD2. Per germline, CDR1 LNHDA and CDR2 SQIVND (reference sequence). The CDR3 loop spans 16 amino acids. J lost 5 bases, V lost 4 bases, and 12 bases had no gene match.

This rearrangement joins TRBV11-2 to TRBJ1-5; D is uncertain. Germline V gene sequence: CDR1 SGHAT, CDR2 FQNNGV. The CDR3 totals 13 residues. V was clipped by 2 bases and J by 6 bases, with 8 bases between them. CDR3 bases: TGTGCCAGCAGCTTATCGGAATCTCAGCCCCAGCATTTT. This gives the protein CASSLSESQPQHF.

This clone was observed a few times. CDR3 in amino acids: CSAGEHGNEQFF. The CDR3 DNA is TGCAGCGCTGGGGAGCACGGGAATGAGCAGTTCTTC. The chain couples TRBV29-1 to TRBJ2-1; D is perhaps TRBD2 (5 bases). This CDR3 spans 12 amino acids. Germline V gene sequence: CDR1 SQVTM, CDR2 ANQGSEA. Trimming removed 7 bases from V and 7 bases from J, with 14 bases in between.

The rearrangement joins TRBV5-1 to TRBJ2-3; D is possibly TRBD1 (5 bases). CDR1 is SGHRS, CDR2 YFSETQ, per germline. This CDR3 has 14 residues. Trimming pared 2 bases from V and 6 bases from J, leaving 13 bases between. DNA for the CDR3: TGCGCCAGCAGCTTTGTTGGGGCAGGGGATACGCAGTATTTT. Protein: CASSFVGAGDTQYF.

The chain carries TRBV7-2 and TRBJ2-5, with TRBD2 matching over 9 bases. Germline CDR1 and CDR2: SGHTA and FQGNSA. CDR3 length: 15 amino acids. V trimming: 2 bases; J trimming: 0 bases; junction bases outside the gene matches: 1. The CDR3 is CASSLQRGDQETQYF. The CDR3 DNA reads TGTGCCAGCAGCTTACAGCGGGGGGACCAAGAGACCCAGTACTTC.

The chain carries TRBV7-9 and TRBJ2-1; 10 positions agree with TRBD2. Per germline, CDR1 SEHNR and CDR2 FQNEAQ (reference sequence). The CDR3 is 14 residues long. Trimming at V came to 6 bases and at J to 8 bases, leaving 7 bases not matched to a gene. The CDR3 DNA follows: TGTGCCAGCAGGACGGGACTAGCGTCGGATGAGCAGTTCTTC. It specifies CASRTGLASDEQFF.

DNA for the CDR3: TGCGCCAGCAGTGATAGGGGCAATCAGCCCCAGCATTTT. This encodes CASSDRGNQPQHF. V gene TRBV10-2 combines with J gene TRBJ1-5; D is unresolved. Deletions cut 3 bases from V and 2 bases from J, with 5 bases between. CDR3 size: 13 residues. Germline V gene lookup returns CDR1 WSHSY and CDR2 SAAADI.

This CDR3 reads CASSYSGQGNQPQHF. The CDR3 region has the DNA TGTGCCAGCAGTTACTCTGGACAGGGCAATCAGCCCCAGCATTTT. The rearrangement uses TRBV7-9 and TRBJ1-5; 7 bases are a match to TRBD1. CDR1 is SEHNR and CDR2 is FQNEAQ in the germline V gene (reference sequence). This CDR3 has 15 amino acids. After removal of 6 bases from V and 2 bases from J, the junction contained 7 bases not matched to a gene.

This clone was seen a handful of times. This chain connects TRBV9 to TRBJ2-1; TRBD2 agrees at 11 bases. The CDR3 has 15 residues. V shed 3 bases, J shed 7 bases, and the junction held 6 bases outside the gene matches. Germline loops: CDR1 SGDLS, CDR2 YYNGEE. CDR3 loop: CASSAGLAEHNEQFF. The CDR3 DNA reads as TGTGCCAGCAGCGCGGGACTAGCGGAACATAATGAGCAGTTCTTC.

This clone was picked up a small number of times. The chain uses TRBV5-1 and TRBJ2-1; 16 bases match TRBD2. Germline-derived CDR1 and CDR2 are SGHRS and YFSETQ. The CDR3 extends over 19 amino acids. Losses at the gene ends were 4 bases for V and 6 bases for J; bases not matched to a gene: 13. CDR3 coding DNA: TGCGCCAGCAGCCGAACCCTCGGGACTAGCGGGAGGGGCCCCAATGAGCAGTTCTTC. This encodes CASSRTLGTSGRGPNEQFF.